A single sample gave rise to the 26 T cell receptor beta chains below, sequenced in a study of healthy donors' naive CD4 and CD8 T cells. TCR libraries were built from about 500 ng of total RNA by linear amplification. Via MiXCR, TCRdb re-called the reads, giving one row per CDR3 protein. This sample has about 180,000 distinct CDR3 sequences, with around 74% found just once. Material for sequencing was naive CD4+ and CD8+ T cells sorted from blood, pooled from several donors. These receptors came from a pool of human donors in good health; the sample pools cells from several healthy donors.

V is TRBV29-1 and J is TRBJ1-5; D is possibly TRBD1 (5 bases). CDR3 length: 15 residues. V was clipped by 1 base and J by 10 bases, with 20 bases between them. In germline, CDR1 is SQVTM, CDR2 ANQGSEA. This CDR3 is CSVEARRGTPGPQHF. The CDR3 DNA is TGCAGCGTTGAAGCCCGGAGGGGAACGCCGGGTCCCCAGCATTTT. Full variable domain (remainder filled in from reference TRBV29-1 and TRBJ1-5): SAVISQKPSRDICQRGTSLTIQCQVDSQVTMMFWYRQQPGQSLTLIATANQGSEATYESGFVIDKFPISRPNLTFSTLTVSNMSPEDSSIYLCSVEARRGTPGPQHFGDGTRLSIL.

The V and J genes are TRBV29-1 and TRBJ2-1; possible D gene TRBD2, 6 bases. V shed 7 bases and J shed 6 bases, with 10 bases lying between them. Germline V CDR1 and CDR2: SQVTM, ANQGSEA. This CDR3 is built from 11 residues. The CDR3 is CSADYFNEQFF. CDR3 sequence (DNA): TGCAGCGCGGACTACTTCAATGAGCAGTTCTTC.

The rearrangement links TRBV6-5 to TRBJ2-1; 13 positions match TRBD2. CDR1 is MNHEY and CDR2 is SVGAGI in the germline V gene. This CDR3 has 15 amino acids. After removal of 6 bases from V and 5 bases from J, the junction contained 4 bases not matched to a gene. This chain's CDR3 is CASSRTSGRDNEQFF. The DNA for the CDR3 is TGTGCCAGCAGCCGTACTAGCGGGAGGGACAATGAGCAGTTCTTC.

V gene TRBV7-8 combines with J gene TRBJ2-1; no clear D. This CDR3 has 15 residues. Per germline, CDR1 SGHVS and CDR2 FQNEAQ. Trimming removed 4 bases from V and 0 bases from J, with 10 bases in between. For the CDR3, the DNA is TGTGCCAGCAGCTCCCCATGGGGCTCCTACAATGAGCAGTTCTTC. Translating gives CASSSPWGSYNEQFF.

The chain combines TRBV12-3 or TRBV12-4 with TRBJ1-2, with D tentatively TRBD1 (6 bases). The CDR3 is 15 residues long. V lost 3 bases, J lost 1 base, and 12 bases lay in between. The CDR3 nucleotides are TGTGCCAGCAGTTTTGCAGGGGCCTTTAACTATGGCTACACCTTC. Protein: CASSFAGAFNYGYTF.

The CDR3 sequence: CASSEYRGYNEQFF. The CDR3 DNA sequence: TGTGCCAGCAGTGAATATAGGGGTTACAATGAGCAGTTCTTC. This rearrangement joins TRBV25-1 to TRBJ2-1; weak D call: TRBD1 (5 bases). CDR1 is MGHDK, CDR2 SYGVNS, per germline. V gave up 0 bases and J gave up 4 bases, with 7 bases separating them. The CDR3 is made up of 14 amino acids.

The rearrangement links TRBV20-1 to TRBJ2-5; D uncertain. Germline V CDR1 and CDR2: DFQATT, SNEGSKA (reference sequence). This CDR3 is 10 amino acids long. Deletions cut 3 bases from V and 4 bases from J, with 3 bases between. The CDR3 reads CSASTETQYF. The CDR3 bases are TGCAGTGCTAGTACAGAGACCCAGTACTTC.

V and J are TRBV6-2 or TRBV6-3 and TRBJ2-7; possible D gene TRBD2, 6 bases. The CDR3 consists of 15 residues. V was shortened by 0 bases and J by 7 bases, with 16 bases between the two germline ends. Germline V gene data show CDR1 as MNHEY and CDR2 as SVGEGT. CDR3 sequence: CASSYSVGRAGEQYF. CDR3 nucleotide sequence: TGTGCCAGCAGTTACTCGGTGGGTCGGGCGGGGGAGCAGTACTTC.

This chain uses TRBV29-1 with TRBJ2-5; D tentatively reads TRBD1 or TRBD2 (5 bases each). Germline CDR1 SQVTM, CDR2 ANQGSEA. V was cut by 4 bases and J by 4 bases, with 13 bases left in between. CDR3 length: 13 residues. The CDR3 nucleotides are TGCAGCGTTGGAAACGGTGGGGGAGAGACCCAGTACTTC. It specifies CSVGNGGGETQYF.

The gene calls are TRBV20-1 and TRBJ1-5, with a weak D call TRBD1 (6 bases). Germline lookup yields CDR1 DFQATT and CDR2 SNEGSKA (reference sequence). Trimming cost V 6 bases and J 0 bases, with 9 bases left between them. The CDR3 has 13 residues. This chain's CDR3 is CSAEGDSNQPQHF. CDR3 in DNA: TGCAGTGCCGAGGGGGATAGCAATCAGCCCCAGCATTTT.

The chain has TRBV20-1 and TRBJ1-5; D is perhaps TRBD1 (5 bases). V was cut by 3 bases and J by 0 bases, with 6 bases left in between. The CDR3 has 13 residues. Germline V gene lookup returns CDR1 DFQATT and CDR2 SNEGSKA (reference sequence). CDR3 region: CSASRDSNQPQHF. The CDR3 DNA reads TGCAGTGCTAGCAGGGATAGCAATCAGCCCCAGCATTTT.

CDR3 sequence reads: CASSLNWGDRAYEQYF. The CDR3 DNA reads TGTGCCAGCAGTTTAAATTGGGGGGACAGAGCCTACGAGCAGTACTTC. This sequence joins TRBV27 and TRBJ2-7; possible D gene TRBD1, 7 bases. The length of the CDR3 is 16 residues. V lost 2 bases, J lost 2 bases, and 16 bases lay in between. Germline values: CDR1 MNHEY, CDR2 SMNVEV (reference sequence).

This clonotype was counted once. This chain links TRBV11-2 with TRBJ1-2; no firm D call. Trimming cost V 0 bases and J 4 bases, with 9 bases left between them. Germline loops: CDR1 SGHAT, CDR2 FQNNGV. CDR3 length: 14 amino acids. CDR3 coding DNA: TGTGCCAGCAGCTTAGATAGGGCCAGCTATGGCTACACCTTC. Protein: CASSLDRASYGYTF.

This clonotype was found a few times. The chain's CDR3 is CASSLNNEQFF. The DNA of the CDR3 is TGTGCCAGCAGTCTCAACAATGAGCAGTTCTTC. The chain is built from TRBV27 and TRBJ2-1; D unclear. Trimming removed 5 bases at V and 5 bases at J, with 4 bases between. Germline-derived CDR1 and CDR2 are MNHEY and SMNVEV (reference sequence). The CDR3 has 11 amino acids.

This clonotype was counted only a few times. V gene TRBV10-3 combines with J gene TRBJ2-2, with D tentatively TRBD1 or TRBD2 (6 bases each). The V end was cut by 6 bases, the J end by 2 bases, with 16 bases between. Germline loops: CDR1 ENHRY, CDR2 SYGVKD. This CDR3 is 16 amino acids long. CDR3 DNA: TGTGCCATCAGCCGGAGGGGGACGGTTAACACCGGGGAGCTGTTTTTT. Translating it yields CAISRRGTVNTGELFF.

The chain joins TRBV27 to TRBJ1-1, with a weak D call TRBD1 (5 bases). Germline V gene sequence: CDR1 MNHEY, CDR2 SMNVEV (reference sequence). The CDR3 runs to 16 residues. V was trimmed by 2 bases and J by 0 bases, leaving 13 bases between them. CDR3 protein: CASSLARGMLNTEAFF. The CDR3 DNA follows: TGTGCCAGCAGTTTAGCACGGGGGATGTTGAACACTGAAGCTTTCTTT.

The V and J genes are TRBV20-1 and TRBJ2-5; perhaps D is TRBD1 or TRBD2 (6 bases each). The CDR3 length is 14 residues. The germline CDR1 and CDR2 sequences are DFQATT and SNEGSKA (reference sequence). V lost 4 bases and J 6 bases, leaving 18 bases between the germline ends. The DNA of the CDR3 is TGCAGTGCTACCATCTCGGGGGCTCGTAAGACCCAGTACTTC. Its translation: CSATISGARKTQYF.

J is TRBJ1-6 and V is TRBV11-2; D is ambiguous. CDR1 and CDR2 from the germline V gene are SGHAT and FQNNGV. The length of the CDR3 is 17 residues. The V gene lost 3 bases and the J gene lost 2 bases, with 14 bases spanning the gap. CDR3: CASSLARSSAYNSPLHF. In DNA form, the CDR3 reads TGTGCCAGCAGCTTGGCGCGTTCTAGCGCCTATAATTCACCCCTCCACTTT.

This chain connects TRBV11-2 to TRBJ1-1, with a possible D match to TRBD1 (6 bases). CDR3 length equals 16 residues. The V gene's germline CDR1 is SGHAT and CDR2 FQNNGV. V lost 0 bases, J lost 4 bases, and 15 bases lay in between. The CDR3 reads CASSLDPGATSTEAFF. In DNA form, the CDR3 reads TGTGCCAGCAGCTTAGATCCGGGGGCGACGTCCACTGAAGCTTTCTTT.

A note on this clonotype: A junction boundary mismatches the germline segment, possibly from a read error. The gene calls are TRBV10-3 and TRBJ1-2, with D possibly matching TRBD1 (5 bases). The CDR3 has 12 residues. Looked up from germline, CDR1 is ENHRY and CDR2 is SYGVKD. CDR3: CASSAFGGGYTF. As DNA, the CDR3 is TGTGCCAGCAGTGCGTTCGGGGGAGGCTACACCTTC.

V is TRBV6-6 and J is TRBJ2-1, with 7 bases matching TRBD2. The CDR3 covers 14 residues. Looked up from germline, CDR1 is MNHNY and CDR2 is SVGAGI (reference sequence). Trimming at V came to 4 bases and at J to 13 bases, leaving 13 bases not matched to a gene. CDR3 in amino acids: CASSLGPPREKQFF. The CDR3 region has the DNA TGTGCCAGCAGTTTGGGCCCGCCGCGGGAGAAACAGTTCTTC.

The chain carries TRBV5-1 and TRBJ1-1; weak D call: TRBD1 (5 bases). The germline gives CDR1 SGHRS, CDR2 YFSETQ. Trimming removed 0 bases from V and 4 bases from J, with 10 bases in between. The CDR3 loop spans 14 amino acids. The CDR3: CASSLEGMSTEAFF. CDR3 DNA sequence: TGCGCCAGCAGCTTGGAGGGGATGTCCACTGAAGCTTTCTTT. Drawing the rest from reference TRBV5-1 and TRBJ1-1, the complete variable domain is KAGVTQTPRYLIKTRGQQVTLSCSPISGHRSVSWYQQTPGQGLQFLFEYFSETQRNKGNFPGRFSGRQFSNSRSEMNVSTLELGDSALYLCASSLEGMSTEAFFGQGTRLTVV.

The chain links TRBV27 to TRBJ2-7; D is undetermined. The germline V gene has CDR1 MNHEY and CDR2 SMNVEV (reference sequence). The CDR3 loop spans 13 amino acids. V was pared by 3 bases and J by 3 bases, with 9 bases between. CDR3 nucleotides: TGTGCCAGCAGTTTCTTCAGAGGCTACGAGCAGTACTTC. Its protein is CASSFFRGYEQYF.

The CDR3 loop is CATSDLRYGNEQFF. The CDR3 coding sequence is TGTGCCACCAGTGATTTGCGTTATGGCAATGAGCAGTTCTTC. The V and J genes are TRBV24-1 and TRBJ2-1; D not certain. Trimming stripped 0 bases from V and 6 bases from J, with 8 bases between. Germline V gene sequence: CDR1 KGHDR, CDR2 SFDVKD. The CDR3 has 14 residues.

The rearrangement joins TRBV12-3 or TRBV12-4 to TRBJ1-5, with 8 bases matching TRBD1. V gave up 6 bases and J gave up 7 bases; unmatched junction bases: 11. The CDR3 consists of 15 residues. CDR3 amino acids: CASSRPQGAGQPQHF. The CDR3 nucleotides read TGTGCCAGCAGCCGACCCCAGGGGGCCGGACAGCCCCAGCATTTT.

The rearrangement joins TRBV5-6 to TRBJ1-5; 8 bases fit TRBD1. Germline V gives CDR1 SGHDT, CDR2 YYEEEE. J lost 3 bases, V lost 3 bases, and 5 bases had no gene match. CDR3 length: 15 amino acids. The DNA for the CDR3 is TGTGCCAGCAGCTGGGGGACAGGATTCAATCAGCCCCAGCATTTT. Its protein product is CASSWGTGFNQPQHF.